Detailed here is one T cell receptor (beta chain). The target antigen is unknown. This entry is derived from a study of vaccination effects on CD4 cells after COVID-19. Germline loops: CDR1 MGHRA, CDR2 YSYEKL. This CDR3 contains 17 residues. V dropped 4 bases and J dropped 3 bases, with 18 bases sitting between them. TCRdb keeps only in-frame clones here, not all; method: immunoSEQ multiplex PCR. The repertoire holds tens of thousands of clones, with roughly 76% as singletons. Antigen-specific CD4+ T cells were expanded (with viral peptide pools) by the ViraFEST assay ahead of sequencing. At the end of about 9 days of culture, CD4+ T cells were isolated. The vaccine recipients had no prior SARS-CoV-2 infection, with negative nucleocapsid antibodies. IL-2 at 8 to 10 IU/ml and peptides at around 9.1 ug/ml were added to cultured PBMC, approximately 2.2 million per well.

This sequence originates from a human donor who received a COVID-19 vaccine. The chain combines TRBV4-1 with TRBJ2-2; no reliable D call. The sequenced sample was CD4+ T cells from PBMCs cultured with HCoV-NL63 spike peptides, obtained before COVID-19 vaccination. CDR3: CASSPVGKNSDTGELFF. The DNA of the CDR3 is TGCGCCAGCAGCCCCGTCGGAAAGAACAGCGACACCGGGGAGCTGTTTTTT.